These 11 T cell receptor beta chains share one sample of origin, sequenced in a study of human T cells and chemical hapten exposure. TCRdb re-called the RACE reads with MiXCR, one entry per CDR3 protein. The data show fewer than 350,000 distinct CDR3 sequences, around 7.7% seen once. Time point here: pre-sensitization, week 0. Noted treatment: therapeutic diphenylcyclopropenone sensitization with weekly scalp DPC. Sequencing used whole blood, obtained in connection with sensitization to the hapten diphenylcyclopropenone (DPC). The receptors were sampled from a man between 18 and 29 years old with alopecia areata. Some clones in this sample may be carry-over from other donors' samples.

Only a few counts were recorded for this clonotype. V usage is TRBV12-3 or TRBV12-4 and J usage is TRBJ1-6; D not certain. CDR3 length: 15 residues. V was pared by 5 bases and J by 0 bases, with 8 bases between. The CDR3 region is CASSEESSYNSPLHF. In DNA, the CDR3 is TGTGCCAGCAGTGAGGAGAGCTCCTATAATTCACCCCTCCACTTT.

This chain connects TRBV28 to TRBJ1-1, with D unclear. Deletions cut 5 bases from V and 2 bases from J, with 6 bases between. The CDR3 totals 12 residues. Germline values: CDR1 MDHEN, CDR2 SYDVKM. The CDR3, as DNA: TGTGCCAGCAGTACCGCTAACACTGAAGCTTTCTTT. This codes for CASSTANTEAFF.

In this sample, this clonotype turned up a few times. V gene TRBV7-9 combines with J gene TRBJ2-3; D not resolved. Germline V gene sequence: CDR1 SEHNR, CDR2 FQNEAQ (reference sequence). The CDR3 covers 15 residues. V gave up 1 base and J gave up 0 bases, with 8 bases separating them. The CDR3 is CASSLVPSSTDTQYF. DNA of the CDR3: TGTGCCAGCAGCTTAGTCCCTAGTAGCACAGATACGCAGTATTTT.

This clonotype was observed a handful of times. CDR3 bases: TGTGCCAGCAGCGATTATCGGCAGCCCCAGCATTTT. As protein: CASSDYRQPQHF. The V call is TRBV6-6, the J call TRBJ1-5; D is unresolved. The CDR3 extends over 12 amino acids. V was pared by 6 bases and J by 7 bases, with 10 bases between. Germline CDR1 MNHNY, CDR2 SVGAGI (reference sequence).

This clonotype was found a few times. The chain couples TRBV3-1 to TRBJ2-7; the match to TRBD2 covers 8 bases. CDR3 size: 15 residues. Germline V gives CDR1 LGHDT, CDR2 YNNKEL (reference sequence). V gave up 0 bases and J gave up 5 bases; unmatched junction bases: 6. CDR3 protein: CASSQELAGYHEQYF. In DNA, the CDR3 is TGTGCCAGCAGCCAAGAATTAGCGGGGTACCACGAGCAGTACTTC.

CDR3 protein: CASSQVLRGRETEAFF. The CDR3 nucleotides are TGCGCCAGCAGCCAAGTTTTGCGGGGGAGGGAGACTGAAGCTTTCTTT. The genes are TRBV4-1 and TRBJ1-1, with D maybe TRBD1 (5 bases). Trimming shortened V by 1 base and J by 5 bases, and 17 bases separated the two germline ends. CDR1 and CDR2 from the germline V gene are MGHRA and YSYEKL. The CDR3 covers 16 residues.

The CDR3 DNA follows: TGTGCCATCTCCAGGGACTACGAGCAGTACTTC. Translated, it gives CAISRDYEQYF. The chain uses TRBV10-3 and TRBJ2-7, with D perhaps matching TRBD1 (5 bases). This CDR3 comprises 11 residues. Germline V gene lookup returns CDR1 ENHRY and CDR2 SYGVKD. With 8 bases removed from V and 3 bases from J, the gap between germline ends came to 8 bases.

This clonotype showed up just a few times. V gene TRBV6-2 or TRBV6-3 combines with J gene TRBJ2-7; D remains unclear. The CDR3 has 11 amino acids. Trimming stripped 5 bases from V and 3 bases from J, with 5 bases between. CDR1 MNHEY and CDR2 SVGEGT come from the germline V gene. CDR3: CASSKLYEQYF. For the CDR3, the DNA is TGTGCCAGCAGTAAGCTCTACGAGCAGTACTTC.

J is TRBJ2-3 and V is TRBV7-9; possible D gene TRBD1, 6 bases. Trimming took 4 bases from V and 2 from J, leaving 10 bases between them. This CDR3 comprises 14 residues. CDR1 and CDR2 from the germline V gene are SEHNR and FQNEAQ (reference sequence). The CDR3, as DNA: TGTGCCAGCAGCTCCGGACAGTACACAGATACGCAGTATTTT. This encodes CASSSGQYTDTQYF.

This clonotype has more than one count but fewer than ten. V gene TRBV7-2 combines with J gene TRBJ2-1; 10 bases match TRBD1. This CDR3 contains 15 residues. J lost 8 bases, V lost 2 bases, and 6 bases had no gene match. From germline, CDR1 is SGHTA and CDR2 FQGNSA. CDR3 sequence: CASSLRTGGGDEQFF. CDR3 in DNA: TGTGCCAGCAGCTTACGGACAGGGGGTGGAGATGAGCAGTTCTTC.

Only a few counts were recorded for this clonotype. This rearrangement joins TRBV3-1 to TRBJ2-7; D is unresolved. Germline CDR1 and CDR2: LGHDT and YNNKEL (reference sequence). V shed 0 bases and J shed 2 bases, with 14 bases lying between them. This CDR3 is 16 amino acids long. The CDR3 reads CASSQDPSRATYEQYF. As DNA, the CDR3 is TGTGCCAGCAGCCAAGATCCCTCCAGAGCCACCTACGAGCAGTACTTC.